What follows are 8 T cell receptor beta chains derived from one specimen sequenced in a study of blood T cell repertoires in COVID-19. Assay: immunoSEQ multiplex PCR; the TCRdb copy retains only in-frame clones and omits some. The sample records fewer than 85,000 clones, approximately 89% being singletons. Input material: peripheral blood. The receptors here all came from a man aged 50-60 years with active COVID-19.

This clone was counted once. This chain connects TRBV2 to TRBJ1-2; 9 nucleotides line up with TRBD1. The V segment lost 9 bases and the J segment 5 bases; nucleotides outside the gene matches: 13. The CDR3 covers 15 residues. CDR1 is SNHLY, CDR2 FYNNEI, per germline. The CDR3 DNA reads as TGTGCCAGTAACTTGGGACAGGGAGGAGGATATGGCTACACCTTC. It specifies CASNLGQGGGYGYTF.

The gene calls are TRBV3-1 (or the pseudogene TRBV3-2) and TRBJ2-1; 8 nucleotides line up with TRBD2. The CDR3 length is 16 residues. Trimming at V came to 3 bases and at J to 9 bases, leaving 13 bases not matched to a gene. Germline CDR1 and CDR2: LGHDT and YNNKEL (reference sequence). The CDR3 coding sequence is TGTGCCAGCAGCCATAGCGCCGGACTAGCCAAGAGTGAGCAGTTCTTC. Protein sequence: CASSHSAGLAKSEQFF.

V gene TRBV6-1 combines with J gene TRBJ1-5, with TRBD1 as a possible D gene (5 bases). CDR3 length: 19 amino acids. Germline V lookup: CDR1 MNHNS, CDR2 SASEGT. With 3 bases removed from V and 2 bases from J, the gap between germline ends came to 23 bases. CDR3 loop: CASSDLFAGKGSGNQPQHF. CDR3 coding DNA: TGTGCCAGCAGTGATCTGTTTGCAGGGAAGGGTAGTGGCAATCAGCCCCAGCATTTT.

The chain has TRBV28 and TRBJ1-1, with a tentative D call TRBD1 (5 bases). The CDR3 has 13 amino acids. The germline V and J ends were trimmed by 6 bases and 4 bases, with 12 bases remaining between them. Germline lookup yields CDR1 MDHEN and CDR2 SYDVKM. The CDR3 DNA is TGTGCCAGCAGGACCCCGGGGGTCACTGAAGCTTTCTTT. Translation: CASRTPGVTEAFF.

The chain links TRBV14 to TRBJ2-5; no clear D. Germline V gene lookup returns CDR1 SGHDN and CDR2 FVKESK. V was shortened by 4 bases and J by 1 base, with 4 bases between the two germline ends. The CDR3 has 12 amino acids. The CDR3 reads CASSRLQETQYF. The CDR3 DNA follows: TGTGCCAGCAGCCGACTCCAAGAGACCCAGTACTTC.

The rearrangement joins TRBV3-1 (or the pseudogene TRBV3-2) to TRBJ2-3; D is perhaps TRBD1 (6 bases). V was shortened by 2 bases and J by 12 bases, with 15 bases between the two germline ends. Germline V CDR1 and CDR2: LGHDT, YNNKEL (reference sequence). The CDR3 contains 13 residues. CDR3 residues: CASSQMPGAEQYF. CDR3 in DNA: TGTGCCAGCAGCCAAATGCCAGGGGCGGAACAGTATTTT.

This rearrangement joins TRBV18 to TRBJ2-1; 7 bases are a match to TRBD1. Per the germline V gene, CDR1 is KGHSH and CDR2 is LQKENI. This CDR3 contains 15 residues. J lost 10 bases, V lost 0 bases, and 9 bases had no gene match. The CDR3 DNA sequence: TGTGCCAGCTCACCACCGGCTGGGGACAGCATAGAGCAGTTCTTC. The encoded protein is CASSPPAGDSIEQFF.

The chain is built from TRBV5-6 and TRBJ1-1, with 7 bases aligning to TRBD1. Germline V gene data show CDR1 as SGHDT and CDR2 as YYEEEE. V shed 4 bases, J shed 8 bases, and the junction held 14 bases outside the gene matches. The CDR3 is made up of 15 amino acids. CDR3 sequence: CASSKGPLKGGEAFF. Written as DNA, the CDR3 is TGTGCCAGCAGCAAGGGCCCTCTCAAAGGGGGCGAAGCTTTCTTT. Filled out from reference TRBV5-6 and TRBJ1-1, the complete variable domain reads DAGVTQSPTHLIKTRGQQVTLRCSPKSGHDTVSWYQQALGQGPQFIFQYYEEEERQRGNFPDRFSGHQFPNYSSELNVNALLLGDSALYLCASSKGPLKGGEAFFGQGTRLTVV.